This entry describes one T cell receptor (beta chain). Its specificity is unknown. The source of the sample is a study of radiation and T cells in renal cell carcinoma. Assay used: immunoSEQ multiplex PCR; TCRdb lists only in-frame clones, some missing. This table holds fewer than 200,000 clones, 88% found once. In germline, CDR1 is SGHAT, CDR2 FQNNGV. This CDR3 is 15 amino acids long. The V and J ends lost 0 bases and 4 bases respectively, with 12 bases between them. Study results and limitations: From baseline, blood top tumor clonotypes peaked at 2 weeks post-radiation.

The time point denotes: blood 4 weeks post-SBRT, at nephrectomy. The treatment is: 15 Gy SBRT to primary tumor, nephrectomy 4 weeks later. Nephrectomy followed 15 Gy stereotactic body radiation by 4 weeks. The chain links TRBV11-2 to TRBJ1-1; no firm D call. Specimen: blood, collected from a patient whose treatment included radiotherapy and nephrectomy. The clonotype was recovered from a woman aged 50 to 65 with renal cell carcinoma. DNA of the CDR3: TGTGCCAGCAGCTTAGAGAGGGCGAGGGTCACTGAAGCTTTCTTT. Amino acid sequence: CASSLERARVTEAFF. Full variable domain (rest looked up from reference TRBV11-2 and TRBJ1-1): EAGVAQSPRYKIIEKRQSVAFWCNPISGHATLYWYQQILGQGPKLLIQFQNNGVVDDSQLPKDRFSAERLKGVDSTLKIQPAKLEDSAVYLCASSLERARVTEAFFGQGTRLTVV.